This T cell receptor (beta chain) was captured in a study of regulatory T cells in long-lasting Graves disease. General observations from the study: Persistent disease favored TRBV28, TRBJ1-2 and TRBJ2-5. Newly diagnosed Graves' patients had higher TCR diversity than persistent ones. A limited number of samples was an acknowledged limitation. A greater number of public clonotypes (approximately 2,500) was shared by persistent patients than by new patients (approximately 1,000).

The junction had 9 bases not matched to a gene; V was cut back by 5 bases and J by 8 bases. This CDR3 region has 14 residues. Germline V gene sequence: CDR1 SGHTA, CDR2 FQGTGA. This clonotype was counted only a few times. Its antigen is still unknown. Construction of TCR beta libraries relied on iRepertoire HTBI primers and on Arm-PCR targeting CDR3 regions. TCRdb reanalysed the multiplex PCR reads using MiXCR and keeps one entry per CDR3 protein. Of roughly 610,000 distinct CDR3 sequences in the sample, under 20% were seen once. Time point meaning: newly diagnosed GD, antithyroid drugs for less than 3 months. The TCR library was made from RNA extracted from PBMCs. These sequences were also reported in another study, on T cells in Graves' hyperthyroidism and ophthalmopathy.

The starting material was peripheral blood mononuclear cells (PBMCs), obtained at new diagnosis, from a patient treated with antithyroid drugs. The genes are TRBV7-3 and TRBJ2-1; 7 bases agree with TRBD2. The TCR originated in a woman in her thirties with Graves disease. The CDR3 reads CASSLSGGYDEQFF. Written as DNA, the CDR3 is TGTGCCAGCAGCCTTTCGGGGGGATACGATGAGCAGTTCTTC.